This entry features one T cell receptor beta chain sequence. CDR3 length: 13 residues. V was cut by 3 bases and J by 8 bases, with 11 bases left in between. Assay used: immunoSEQ multiplex PCR; TCRdb lists only in-frame clones, some missing. The sample has 32,000 or so clones, about 89% seen once. The sample belongs to a study of PD-1 and CTLA-4 blockade in melanoma. The sample here was CD8+ T cells from peripheral blood, taken before anti-PD-1 treatment. J is TRBJ2-1 and V is TRBV12-3 or TRBV12-4; possibly TRBD1 or TRBD2 for D (5 bases each). The source is a human donor with melanoma. CDR3 residues: CASSFGTNDEQFF. In DNA, the CDR3 is TGTGCCAGCAGTTTCGGGACCAACGATGAGCAGTTCTTC.